This T cell receptor beta chain was captured by sequencing in a study of blood T cell repertoires in COVID-19. CDR1 is SGHTA and CDR2 is FQGTGA in the germline V gene. The CDR3 has 16 amino acids. The V and J ends lost 2 bases and 3 bases respectively, with 17 bases between them. Measured with immunoSEQ multiplex PCR; TCRdb has only the in-frame clones, and not every one. The sample has nearly 350,000 clones, roughly 90% seen once. Recruited during active infection, patients (from Seattle) were subsequently followed longitudinally. V and J are TRBV7-3 and TRBJ2-7; a weak D match, TRBD2 (6 bases). The receptor comes from a woman in her 70s with COVID-19, enrolled during active disease. Material: peripheral blood. The CDR3 is CASSLDPGVPIYEQYF. The CDR3 bases are TGTGCCAGCAGCTTAGACCCGGGGGTGCCAATCTACGAGCAGTACTTC.